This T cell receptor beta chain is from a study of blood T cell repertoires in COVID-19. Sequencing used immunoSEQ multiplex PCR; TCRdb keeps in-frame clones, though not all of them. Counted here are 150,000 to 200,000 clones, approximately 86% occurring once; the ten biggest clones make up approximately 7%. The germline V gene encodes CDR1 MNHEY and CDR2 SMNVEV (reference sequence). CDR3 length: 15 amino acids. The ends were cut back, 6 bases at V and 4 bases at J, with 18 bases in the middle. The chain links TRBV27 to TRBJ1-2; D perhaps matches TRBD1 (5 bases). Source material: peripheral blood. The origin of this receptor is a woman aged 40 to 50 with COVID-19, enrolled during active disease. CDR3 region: CASSPHGGGTYGYTF. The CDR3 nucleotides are TGTGCCAGCAGCCCCCATGGGGGAGGGACCTATGGCTACACCTTC.